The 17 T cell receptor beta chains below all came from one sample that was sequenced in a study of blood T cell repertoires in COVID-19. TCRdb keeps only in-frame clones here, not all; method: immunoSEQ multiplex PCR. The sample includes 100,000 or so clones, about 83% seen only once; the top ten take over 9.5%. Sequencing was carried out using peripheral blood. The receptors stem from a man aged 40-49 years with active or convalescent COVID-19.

Here the CDR3 reads CASSSGANYGYTF. The CDR3 nucleotides are TGTGCCAGCAGCTCCGGAGCTAACTATGGCTACACCTTC. This chain joins TRBV5-5 and TRBJ1-2; no clear D gene. V lost 3 bases to trimming and J lost 0 bases, with 6 bases between them. The CDR3 length is 13 residues. Germline CDR1 reads SGHKS; CDR2 reads YYEKEE (reference sequence).

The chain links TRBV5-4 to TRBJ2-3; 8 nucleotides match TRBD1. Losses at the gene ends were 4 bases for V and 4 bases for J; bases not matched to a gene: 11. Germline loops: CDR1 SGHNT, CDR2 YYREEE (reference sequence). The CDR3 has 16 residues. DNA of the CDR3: TGTGCCAGCAGCCCCCCCCGGACAGGGAACGCAGATACGCAGTATTTT. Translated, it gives CASSPPRTGNADTQYF.

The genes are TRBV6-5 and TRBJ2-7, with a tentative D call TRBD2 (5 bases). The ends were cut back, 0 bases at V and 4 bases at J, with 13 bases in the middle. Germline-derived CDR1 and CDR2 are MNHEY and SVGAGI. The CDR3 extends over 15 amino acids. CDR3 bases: TGTGCCAGCAGTTACTCCTACCGGGAATCTTACGAGCAGTACTTC. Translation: CASSYSYRESYEQYF.

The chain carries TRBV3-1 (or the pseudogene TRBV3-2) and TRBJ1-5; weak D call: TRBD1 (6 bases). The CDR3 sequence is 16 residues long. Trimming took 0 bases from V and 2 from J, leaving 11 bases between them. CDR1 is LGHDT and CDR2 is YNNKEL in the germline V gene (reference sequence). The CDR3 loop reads CASSQDRGSGNQPQHF. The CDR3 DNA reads TGTGCCAGCAGCCAAGACAGGGGAAGCGGCAATCAGCCCCAGCATTTT.

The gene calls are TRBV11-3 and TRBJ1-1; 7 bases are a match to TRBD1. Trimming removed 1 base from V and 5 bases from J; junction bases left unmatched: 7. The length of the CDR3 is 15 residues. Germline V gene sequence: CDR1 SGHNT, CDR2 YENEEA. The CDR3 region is CASSLAGGIGTEAFF. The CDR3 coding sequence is TGTGCCAGCAGCTTAGCAGGGGGAATTGGTACTGAAGCTTTCTTT. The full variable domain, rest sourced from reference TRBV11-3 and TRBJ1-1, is EAGVVQSPRYKIIEKKQPVAFWCNPISGHNTLYWYLQNLGQGPELLIRYENEEAVDDSQLPKDRFSAERLKGVDSTLKIQPAELGDSAVYLCASSLAGGIGTEAFFGQGTRLTVV.

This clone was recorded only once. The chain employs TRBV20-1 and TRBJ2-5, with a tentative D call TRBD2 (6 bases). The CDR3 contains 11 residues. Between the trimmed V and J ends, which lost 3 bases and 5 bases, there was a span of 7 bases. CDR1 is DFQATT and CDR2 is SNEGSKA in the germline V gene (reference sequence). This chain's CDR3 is CSAREGETQYF. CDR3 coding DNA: TGCAGTGCTAGGGAGGGGGAGACCCAGTACTTC.

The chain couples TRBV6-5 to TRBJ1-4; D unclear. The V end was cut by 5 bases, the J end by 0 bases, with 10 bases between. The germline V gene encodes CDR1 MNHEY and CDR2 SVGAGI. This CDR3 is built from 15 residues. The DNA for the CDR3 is TGTGCCAGCAGTCCCTTGGCGGCAACTAATGAAAAACTGTTTTTT. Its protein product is CASSPLAATNEKLFF.

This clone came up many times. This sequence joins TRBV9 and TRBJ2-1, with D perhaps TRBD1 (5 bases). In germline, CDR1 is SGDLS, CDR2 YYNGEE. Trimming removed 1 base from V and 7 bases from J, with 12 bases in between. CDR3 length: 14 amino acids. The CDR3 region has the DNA TGTGCCAGCAGCGTAAGCCCAGGGAATAATGAGCAGTTCTTC. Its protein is CASSVSPGNNEQFF.

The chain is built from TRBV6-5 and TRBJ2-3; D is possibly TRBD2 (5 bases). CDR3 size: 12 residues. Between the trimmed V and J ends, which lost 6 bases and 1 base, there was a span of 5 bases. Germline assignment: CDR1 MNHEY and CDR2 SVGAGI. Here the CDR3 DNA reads TGTGCCAGCAGGCGGGGCACAGATACGCAGTATTTT. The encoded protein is CASRRGTDTQYF.

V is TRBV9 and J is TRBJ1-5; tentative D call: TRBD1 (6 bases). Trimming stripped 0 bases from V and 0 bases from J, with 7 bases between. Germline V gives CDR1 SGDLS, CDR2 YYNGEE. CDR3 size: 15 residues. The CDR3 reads CASSVGGLSNQPQHF. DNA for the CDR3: TGTGCCAGCAGCGTAGGGGGGCTTAGCAATCAGCCCCAGCATTTT. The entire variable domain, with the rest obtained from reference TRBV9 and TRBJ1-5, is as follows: DSGVTQTPKHLITATGQRVTLRCSPRSGDLSVYWYQQSLDQGLQFLIQYYNGEERAKGNILERFSAQQFPDLHSELNLSSLELGDSALYFCASSVGGLSNQPQHFGDGTRLSIL.

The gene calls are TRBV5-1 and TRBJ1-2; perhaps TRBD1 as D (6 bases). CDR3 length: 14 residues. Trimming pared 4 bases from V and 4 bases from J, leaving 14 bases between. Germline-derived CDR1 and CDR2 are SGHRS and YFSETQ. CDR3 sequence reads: CASSVQGNPYGYTF. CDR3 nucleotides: TGCGCCAGCAGCGTACAGGGAAATCCCTATGGCTACACCTTC.

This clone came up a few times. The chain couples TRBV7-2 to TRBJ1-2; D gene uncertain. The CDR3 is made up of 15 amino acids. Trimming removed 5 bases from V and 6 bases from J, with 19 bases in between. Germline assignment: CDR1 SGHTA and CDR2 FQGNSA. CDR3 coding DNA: TGTGCCAGCAGCCCCCAAGGGAGCTCTCTTCATGGCTACACCTTC. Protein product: CASSPQGSSLHGYTF.

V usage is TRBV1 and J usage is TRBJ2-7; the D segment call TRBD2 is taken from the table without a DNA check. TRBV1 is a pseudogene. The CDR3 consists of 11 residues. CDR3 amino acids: CTSSHAYEQYF. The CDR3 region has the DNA TGCACCAGCAGCCATGCGTACGAGCAGTACTTC.

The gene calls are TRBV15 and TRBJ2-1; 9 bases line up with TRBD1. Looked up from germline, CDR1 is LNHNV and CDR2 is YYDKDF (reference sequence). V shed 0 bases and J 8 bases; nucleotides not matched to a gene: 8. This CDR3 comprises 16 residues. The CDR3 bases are TGTGCCACCAGCAGAGATTTGGGGACAGGGAGCGATGAGCAGTTCTTC. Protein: CATSRDLGTGSDEQFF.

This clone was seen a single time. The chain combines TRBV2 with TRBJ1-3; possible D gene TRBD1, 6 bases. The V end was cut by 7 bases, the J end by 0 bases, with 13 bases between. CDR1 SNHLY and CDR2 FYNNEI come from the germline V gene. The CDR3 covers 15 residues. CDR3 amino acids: CASNLDSASGNTIYF. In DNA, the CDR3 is TGTGCCAGCAACCTGGACAGCGCCTCTGGAAACACCATATATTTT.

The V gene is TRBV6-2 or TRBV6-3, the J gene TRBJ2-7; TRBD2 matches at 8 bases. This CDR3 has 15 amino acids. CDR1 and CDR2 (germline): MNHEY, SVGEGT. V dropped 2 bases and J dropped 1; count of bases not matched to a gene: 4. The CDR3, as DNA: TGTGCCAGCAGTTACGTAACTAGCGGATCCTACGAGCAGTACTTC. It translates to CASSYVTSGSYEQYF.

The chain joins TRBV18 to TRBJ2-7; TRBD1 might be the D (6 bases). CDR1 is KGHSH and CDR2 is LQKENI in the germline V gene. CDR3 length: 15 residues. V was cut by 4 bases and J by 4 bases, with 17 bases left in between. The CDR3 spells CASSRGPERGYEQYF. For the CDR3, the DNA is TGTGCCAGCTCACGGGGTCCTGAAAGGGGGTACGAGCAGTACTTC.